This TCR beta chain was documented in a study of vaccination effects on CD4 cells after COVID-19 (dated by TCRdb to the early 2020s). With respect to the entire study: In the ViraFEST assay, PBMC were stimulated with viral peptide pools, and antigen-specific CD4+ T cell clonotypes were then identified by expansion using TCR sequencing. Each participant got two doses of an mRNA SARS-CoV-2 vaccine, either BNT162b2 or mRNA-1273. In a couple of convalescent patients, pre-vaccine samples were collected 16 days and one week ahead of the first dose, 142 and 148 days after COVID-19 diagnosis. Each well held two million PBMC cultured in IMDM containing roughly 5.1% human AB serum, roughly 9.9 IU/ml IL-2 and gentamicin, along with approximately 10 ug/ml peptides. SARS-CoV-2 spike-specific CD4+ TCR repertoires from before and after mRNA vaccination were compared in COVID-19 convalescent patients and in infection-naive vaccine recipients. A total of 10 COVID-19 convalescent patients and a handful of SARS-CoV-2-naive healthy vaccine recipients were included in the full study. Cultures from other donors in the study were sequenced with the Oncomine TCR Beta short-read assay on an Illumina iSeq 100. The paper as a whole reports these results and caveats: Clones induced by infection and clones induced by vaccination both contracted markedly at late timepoints after vaccination, which fits with T cell responses waning over time. Only a small number of convalescent patients were included, and no early post-infection timepoints were available, which limited the study. In convalescent patients, the post-vaccine spike-reactive repertoire was composed mainly of new vaccine-induced clones that were largely distinct from infection-induced clones.

Note on this clone: The antigen it binds to is not known. Sequence at one end of the junction differs from germline and may be a read error.

Receptor amplification or capture employed the immunoSEQ multiplex PCR assay. DNA from the cultured and isolated CD4+ T cells underwent TCR beta CDR3 sequencing. The source study handled its data this way. Non-productive TCR sequences were removed, reads were trimmed to the CDR3 region, and CDR3s of at least 7 amino acids were retained. Antigen-specific clonotypes were identified with the MANAFEST web app by comparing expansion in peptide wells against reference cultures. To count as positive, a clone had to show expansion at FDR<0.05 compared with the reference and with all other wells, an odds ratio above 5, and a frequency above 0.1% in two replicate wells. A clonotype was defined as cross-reactive if the clonotype was significantly expanded both in SARS-CoV-2 spike wells and in at least one common cold coronavirus spike condition. Levenshtein distance calculated with the stringdist R package was used to assess CDR3 similarity, and unrooted trees were constructed with ape in R 3.6.1. TCRdb's version of the immuneACCESS table is confined to in-frame rearrangements and falls short of the full clone set. An unresolved V gene accounts for under half of the shortfall where checked; the remainder is of unknown origin. That table gives V, J and clone size, and the DNA gave D and trimming. Here the sample has about 64,000 clones; approximately 72% occur a single time. The ten top clones hold approximately 24% of the sample.

After less than 13 days of culture, CD4+ T cells were isolated with the EasySep CD4+ T cell isolation kit. PCR-confirmed SARS-CoV-2 infection had occurred in convalescent patients between March and December 2020, before the Alpha, Beta and Delta variants emerged in the United States. On days 3 and 7, half of the culture medium was replaced with fresh IL-2-containing medium. Unless noted otherwise, every peptide stimulation condition was grown in triplicate wells. Using Ficoll-Paque Plus gradient centrifugation, PBMC were separated from whole blood and then either used fresh or cryopreserved at -140C. Genomic DNA was extracted from cultured CD4+ T cells with the QIAamp micro DNA kit. CDR1 and CDR2 are read off the germline V gene as SGHTA and FQGNSA. Measured from the cysteine to the phenylalanine, the CDR3 is 14 residues long. The DNA shown is the 42-base CDR3, in frame from base 1.

The sample in question was CD4+ T cells from PBMCs cultured without peptide, obtained before COVID-19 vaccination. The sequence is built from TRBV7-2 and TRBJ2-1; 6 matching bases give a weak D call of TRBD2. The sequence was collected from a human donor who had a prior SARS-CoV-2 infection. The CDR3 region has the sequence CASTLNPSDNEQFF. The base sequence is TGTGCCAGCACCTTAAACCCTAGCGACAATGAGCAGTTCTTC. Full variable domain (CDR3 extended with the reference TRBV7-2 and TRBJ2-1 proteins): GAGVSQSPSNKVTEKGKDVELRCDPISGHTALYWYRQSLGQGLEFLIYFQGNSAPDKSGLPSDRFSAERTGGSVSTLTIQRTQQEDSAVYLCASTLNPSDNEQFFGPGTRLTVL.